This T cell receptor (beta chain) was documented in a study of shared clonotypes between healthy human individuals. Naive CD8 cells, CD45RO-negative and positively selected for CCR7, excluded terminally differentiated effector memory CD45RA+ cells. General study findings and limits: Depth was large, yet rarefaction showed that sorted-subset sequencing was incomplete. Naive subsets usually exceeded memory subsets in estimated richness. It was anticipated that sequencing depth would influence how many clonotypes donors shared.

Remarks on this clone: The antigen remains unidentified.

Libraries were prepared by immunoSEQ multiplex PCR; TCRdb keeps only in-frame clonotypes and omits some of them. The data contain around 1.9 million clones, 80% to 95% of them singletons. This CDR3 is built from 14 residues. V was trimmed by 4 bases and J by 1 base, leaving 10 bases between them. CDR1 LNHDA and CDR2 SQIVND come from the germline V gene (reference sequence). This sequence originates from a man younger than 35 in good health. Some clones in this sample may be carry-over from other donors' samples. The V gene is TRBV19, the J gene TRBJ1-1; maybe TRBD1 (5 bases). Sequencing used naive CD8+ T cells from PBMCs. As DNA, the CDR3 is TGTGCCAGTAGTAGGTTCGGGGGGAACACTGAAGCTTTCTTT. This codes for CASSRFGGNTEAFF.